This TCR beta chain was observed in a study of cytomegalovirus exposure and HLA in healthy donors. Study-wide results and limits: Later on, analysis showed that most CMV-associated TCR beta chains appeared to be HLA-restricted.

Trimming shortened V by 2 bases and J by 1 base, and 9 bases separated the two germline ends. From germline, CDR1 is KGHSH and CDR2 LQKENI. The CDR3 length is 15 residues. In regard to this clone: The target antigen is unknown.

Researchers ran the PCR with 60 Vbeta and 13 Jbeta primers. The table came from immunoSEQ multiplex PCR; TCRdb's copy has only in-frame clones and leaves some out. The repertoire includes 100,000 to 150,000 clones, roughly 82% of them detected once, and 9.5% to 15% sits in the top ten. This chain joins TRBV18 and TRBJ2-1; TRBD2 might be the D (6 bases). Sequenced input: PBMCs. The receptor's source is a woman aged 40 to 50 in good health and CMV-seropositive. CDR3 in amino acids: CASSPGSGSYNEQFF. CDR3 DNA: TGTGCCAGCTCACCAGGTAGCGGTTCCTACAATGAGCAGTTCTTC.